The clone carrying this TCR beta chain was observed a handful of times. Its antigen is unknown. This specimen comes from a study of T cell repertoires in cytomegalovirus infection. Study-wide background: Both CMV infection and a matching HLA type were indicated by public TCR beta signatures.

A single record per CDR3 protein comes from TCRdb applying MiXCR to the reads. Of 650,000 to 900,000 distinct CDR3 sequences listed, around a third are singletons. With 3 bases removed from V and 0 bases from J, the gap between germline ends came to 16 bases. This CDR3 is 17 amino acids long. This receptor was obtained from a human donor in good health (CMV status not recorded). Some clones in this sample may be carry-over from other donors' samples. Material: cultured CD8+ T cells from PBMCs, obtained from culture after CMV antigen stimulation. The chain recombines TRBV12-3 or TRBV12-4 with TRBJ2-3; D is ambiguous. This CDR3 is CASSLSGPPPSTDTQYF. In nucleotides, the CDR3 is TGTGCCAGCAGTTTGTCCGGGCCACCTCCTAGCACAGATACGCAGTATTTT.